This T cell receptor (beta chain) was profiled in a study of blood T cell repertoires in COVID-19. Germline lookup yields CDR1 SEHNR and CDR2 FQNEAQ (reference sequence). V gave up 2 bases and J gave up 3 bases; unmatched junction bases: 10. This CDR3 spans 17 amino acids. Clones were sequenced by immunoSEQ multiplex PCR, and TCRdb holds only the in-frame ones, with some missing. The repertoire holds about 240,000 clones, with approximately 80% as singletons. The chain carries TRBV7-9 and TRBJ2-3; 8 bases map to TRBD2. The sequence came from a man in his thirties or forties who had recovered from COVID-19. Sequencing was carried out using peripheral blood. For the CDR3, the DNA is TGTGCCAGCAGCTTACTCGGGGGGGCCCGGTCGACAGATACGCAGTATTTT. Translating it yields CASSLLGGARSTDTQYF.